This entry lists 9 T cell receptor beta chains sequenced from one sample in a study of cytomegalovirus exposure and HLA in healthy donors. PCR employed 60 Vbeta and 13 Jbeta primers. TCRdb's table, derived via immunoSEQ multiplex PCR, lists solely in-frame clones and lacks some. This table holds about 140,000 clones, 76% found once. Sequences were obtained from PBMCs. These receptors were taken from a male donor in good health and CMV-seronegative.

The chain carries TRBV7-2 and TRBJ1-2; 10 bases match TRBD1. CDR1 and CDR2 (germline): SGHTA, FQGNSA. The trim removed 5 bases at V and 2 bases at J, leaving 5 bases unmatched. The length of the CDR3 is 15 residues. The CDR3 DNA reads as TGTGCCAGCAGCCTCCGGACAGGGGGGAACTATGGCTACACCTTC. It yields the protein CASSLRTGGNYGYTF.

This sequence joins TRBV7-9 and TRBJ1-1; 8 nucleotides match TRBD1. Per germline, CDR1 SEHNR and CDR2 FQNEAQ (reference sequence). V was pared by 5 bases and J by 3 bases, with 11 bases of the junction left unmatched. CDR3 size: 16 residues. The CDR3 here is CASSNYLDRVDTEAFF. DNA of the CDR3: TGTGCCAGCAGCAACTACTTGGACAGGGTGGACACTGAAGCTTTCTTT.

The chain is built from TRBV7-8 and TRBJ2-3, with 10 bases matching TRBD2. Germline CDR1 SGHVS, CDR2 FQNEAQ. The CDR3 totals 18 residues. V gave up 5 bases and J gave up 4 bases; unmatched junction bases: 15. This CDR3 is CASSPLYLAGGLPDTQYF. CDR3 nucleotides: TGTGCCAGCAGCCCGTTATATTTAGCGGGGGGCCTCCCAGATACGCAGTATTTT.

The chain recombines TRBV4-1 with TRBJ2-7, with 7 nucleotides matching TRBD1. V shed 3 bases, J shed 2 bases, and the junction held 7 bases outside the gene matches. The CDR3 has 15 amino acids. Per germline, CDR1 MGHRA and CDR2 YSYEKL. CDR3 coding DNA: TGCGCCAGCAGCCAGGCCCGGGACAGCACCTACGAGCAGTACTTC. This sequence encodes CASSQARDSTYEQYF.

The V gene is TRBV6-1, the J gene TRBJ1-3, with D unclear. The length of the CDR3 is 16 residues. From germline, CDR1 is MNHNS and CDR2 SASEGT. The V and J ends lost 2 bases and 2 bases respectively, with 13 bases between them. CDR3 loop: CASSESSTRTGNTIYF. The CDR3 nucleotides read TGTGCCAGCAGTGAATCGTCCACTCGTACTGGAAACACCATATATTTT.

This clone was detected a few times. The chain is built from TRBV5-4 and TRBJ2-7; the D is unclear. Germline V CDR1 and CDR2: SGHNT, YYREEE (reference sequence). V was shortened by 0 bases and J by 4 bases, with 5 bases between the two germline ends. The CDR3 consists of 12 residues. The CDR3 nucleotides read TGTGCCAGCAGCTTGGGAGCTTACGAGCAGTACTTC. Translated: CASSLGAYEQYF.

This clone was counted only a few times. J is TRBJ1-1 and V is TRBV19; 8 nucleotides match TRBD1. This CDR3 is 17 amino acids long. Trimming at V came to 0 bases and at J to 0 bases, leaving 6 bases not matched to a gene. CDR1 and CDR2 (germline): LNHDA, SQIVND (reference sequence). CDR3 sequence (DNA): TGTGCCAGTAGTATAGAAGGACAGGGAGGAGTGAACACTGAAGCTTTCTTT. This encodes CASSIEGQGGVNTEAFF.

The rearrangement uses TRBV7-3 and TRBJ2-3; 7 nucleotides line up with TRBD2. The CDR3 extends over 15 amino acids. Trimming cost V 5 bases and J 6 bases; bases outside gene matches: 11. CDR1 SGHTA and CDR2 FQGTGA come from the germline V gene. Here the CDR3 reads CASSAQPGLRDTQYF. The CDR3 region has the DNA TGTGCCAGCAGCGCCCAACCGGGACTACGCGATACGCAGTATTTT. Full variable domain (rest looked up from reference TRBV7-3 and TRBJ2-3): GAGVSQTPSNKVTEKGKYVELRCDPISGHTALYWYRQSLGQGPEFLIYFQGTGAADDSGLPNDRFFAVRPEGSVSTLKIQRTERGDSAVYLCASSAQPGLRDTQYFGPGTRLTVL.

The genes are TRBV4-1 and TRBJ2-5; D is ambiguous. V dropped 0 bases and J dropped 0 bases, with 8 bases sitting between them. The CDR3 contains 15 residues. Germline assignment: CDR1 MGHRA and CDR2 YSYEKL. This CDR3 reads CASSQEKRDQETQYF. CDR3 DNA sequence: TGCGCCAGCAGCCAAGAGAAAAGAGACCAAGAGACCCAGTACTTC.